The 6 T cell receptor beta chains reported below all come from one sample, sequenced in a study of T cells after yellow fever vaccination. MiXCR, applied by TCRdb to the 5' RACE reads, yields one record per CDR3 protein. The data contain some 300,000 distinct CDR3 sequences, roughly 8.3% of them singletons. Sample: PBMCs, taken 35 to 50 days after the first yellow fever vaccination. The receptors originated from a man between 18 and 35 years old who received the YFV17D yellow fever vaccine.

The chain joins TRBV6-1 to TRBJ2-3; 9 bases are a match to TRBD1. The CDR3 totals 19 residues. CDR1 is MNHNS, CDR2 SASEGT, per germline. Trimming removed 6 bases from V and 2 bases from J; junction bases left unmatched: 18. The CDR3 DNA reads as TGTGCCAGCAGCTCCCTCCGTGGGACAGGGAAATTGGCCACAGATACGCAGTATTTT. Residues: CASSSLRGTGKLATDTQYF.

The gene calls are TRBV10-3 and TRBJ2-5; unclear D gene. V dropped 0 bases and J dropped 4 bases, with 6 bases sitting between them. The CDR3 has 13 amino acids. Germline CDR1 ENHRY, CDR2 SYGVKD. The CDR3 coding sequence is TGTGCCATCAGTGAGTCCGGGTTAGAGACCCAGTACTTC. Protein sequence: CAISESGLETQYF.

This clonotype was counted many times. The chain uses TRBV7-2 and TRBJ1-1, with a weak D call TRBD1 (6 bases). This CDR3 has 14 amino acids. V was clipped by 2 bases and J by 5 bases, with 12 bases between them. Germline V gene lookup returns CDR1 SGHTA and CDR2 FQGNSA. Here the CDR3 DNA reads TGTGCCAGCAGCTTATGGGGGCGCGGTACTGAAGCTTTCTTT. It translates to CASSLWGRGTEAFF.

This clonotype has more than one count but fewer than ten. The chain uses TRBV5-1 and TRBJ2-3, with 9 bases that match TRBD1. V lost 4 bases, J lost 5 bases, and 5 bases stayed unmatched. Germline CDR1 is SGHRS and CDR2 is YFSETQ. The CDR3 has 14 amino acids. The CDR3 protein is CASSRQGVEDTQYF. The CDR3 DNA is TGCGCCAGCAGCCGACAGGGGGTAGAAGATACGCAGTATTTT. The full variable domain, completed using reference TRBV5-1 and TRBJ2-3, is KAGVTQTPRYLIKTRGQQVTLSCSPISGHRSVSWYQQTPGQGLQFLFEYFSETQRNKGNFPGRFSGRQFSNSRSEMNVSTLELGDSALYLCASSRQGVEDTQYFGPGTRLTVL.

This clonotype occurred many times. The chain combines TRBV2 with TRBJ2-1; 11 positions agree with TRBD2. The germline CDR1 and CDR2 sequences are SNHLY and FYNNEI. This CDR3 spans 12 amino acids. V shed 6 bases and J 12 bases; nucleotides not matched to a gene: 4. CDR3 nucleotide sequence: TGTGCCAGCAGGGCTAGCGGGGGGTCGCAGTTCTTC. Translating it yields CASRASGGSQFF.

This clonotype was counted at least ten times. The chain uses TRBV20-1 and TRBJ2-7, with TRBD1 identical over 9 bases. Germline CDR1 reads DFQATT; CDR2 reads SNEGSKA (reference sequence). The CDR3 covers 14 residues. CDR3 residues: CSVMRQGVSYEQYF. The CDR3 DNA is TGCAGCGTTATGCGACAGGGGGTCTCCTACGAGCAGTACTTC.